This passage covers 20 T cell receptor beta chains from one sample sequenced in a study of vaccination and CD4 T cells after COVID-19. No antigen has been identified for these receptors. As for treatment: roughly nine-day PBMC culture with coronavirus spike peptide pools or control peptides (ViraFEST assay). With the Oncomine TCR Beta short-read assay, DNA from cultured CD4+ T cells was sequenced. TCRdb re-derived calls from the PCR reads in MiXCR, one entry per CDR3 protein. The repertoire holds 24,000 or so distinct CDR3 sequences, with roughly 42% as singletons. The sample taken for sequencing was CD4+ T cells from blood, cultured in vitro. These receptors were taken from a human donor who had recovered from COVID-19.

Here the CDR3 reads CASSPRTGKTYEQYF. CDR3 DNA sequence: TGTGCCAGCAGCCCAAGGACAGGGAAAACCTACGAGCAGTACTTC. This chain joins TRBV7-2 and TRBJ2-7; 8 bases are shared with TRBD1. Losses at the gene ends were 5 bases for V and 2 bases for J; bases not matched to a gene: 8. This CDR3 is 15 amino acids long. Germline V gives CDR1 SGHTA, CDR2 FQGNSA. Full variable domain (outside the CDR3, taken from reference TRBV7-2 and TRBJ2-7): GAGVSQSPSNKVTEKGKDVELRCDPISGHTALYWYRQSLGQGLEFLIYFQGNSAPDKSGLPSDRFSAERTGGSVSTLTIQRTQQEDSAVYLCASSPRTGKTYEQYFGPGTRLTVT.

The chain links TRBV24-1 to TRBJ1-5; D unclear. This CDR3 has 16 amino acids. The V end was cut by 3 bases, the J end by 7 bases, with 18 bases between. Germline V gene data show CDR1 as KGHDR and CDR2 as SFDVKD. CDR3 nucleotide sequence: TGTGCCACCAGTGATACCCGAGGCAGTCCCGGACAGCCCCAGCATTTT. Protein sequence: CATSDTRGSPGQPQHF.

The rearrangement links TRBV6-1 to TRBJ2-4, with D perhaps matching TRBD1 (6 bases). With 5 bases removed from V and 0 bases from J, the gap between germline ends came to 20 bases. Germline CDR1 and CDR2: MNHNS and SASEGT. This CDR3 region has 18 residues. The chain's CDR3 is CASSRFGGQQLAKNIQYF. CDR3 nucleotide sequence: TGTGCCAGCAGTAGATTTGGAGGACAGCAACTAGCCAAAAACATTCAGTACTTC.

The chain carries TRBV2 and TRBJ2-5; D not certain. V was clipped by 3 bases and J by 1 base, with 9 bases between them. Germline loops: CDR1 SNHLY, CDR2 FYNNEI. The CDR3 totals 14 residues. This CDR3 is CASSDSSVQETQYF. CDR3 in DNA: TGTGCCAGCAGTGATTCCTCGGTCCAAGAGACCCAGTACTTC.

The V gene is TRBV19, the J gene TRBJ2-1; 13 bases fit TRBD2. V lost 3 bases to trimming and J lost 9 bases; unmatched junction nucleotides: 8. The CDR3 is 16 residues long. CDR1 is LNHDA, CDR2 SQIVND, per germline (reference sequence). Here the CDR3 reads CASSMLLGLAGVEQFF. The CDR3 DNA follows: TGTGCCAGTAGTATGCTCCTTGGACTAGCGGGAGTTGAGCAGTTCTTC.

This clonotype was seen a few times. The chain recombines TRBV6-5 with TRBJ2-5; D possibly corresponds to TRBD2 (6 bases). Germline V gives CDR1 MNHEY, CDR2 SVGAGI. V shed 8 bases and J shed 3 bases, with 19 bases lying between them. The CDR3 covers 15 residues. The CDR3 DNA follows: TGTGCCAGCGGTTTAAGGGACTTACCTGAAGAGACCCAGTACTTC. Amino acid sequence: CASGLRDLPEETQYF.

This clonotype has only a few counts. The gene calls are TRBV28 and TRBJ1-5; TRBD1 is a possible D gene (5 bases). The CDR3 has 14 residues. Trimming cost V 8 bases and J 0 bases, with 11 bases left between them. The germline V gene encodes CDR1 MDHEN and CDR2 SYDVKM. CDR3 in amino acids: CASAGPYSNQPQHF. Here the CDR3 DNA reads TGTGCCAGCGCGGGGCCATATAGCAATCAGCCCCAGCATTTT.

The V call is TRBV29-1, the J call TRBJ1-1; 9 nucleotides match TRBD1. After removal of 7 bases from V and 1 base from J, the junction contained 10 bases not matched to a gene. CDR1 and CDR2 (germline): SQVTM, ANQGSEA. CDR3 length: 15 amino acids. DNA of the CDR3: TGCAGCGCCCTCGGGACAGGGATGTCGAACACTGAAGCTTTCTTT. This gives the protein CSALGTGMSNTEAFF.

The rearrangement joins TRBV6-2 or TRBV6-3 to TRBJ2-1; no clear D gene. Germline V lookup: CDR1 MNHEY, CDR2 SVGEGT. V was clipped by 7 bases and J by 7 bases, with 8 bases between them. This CDR3 spans 11 amino acids. The CDR3 DNA reads TGTGCCAGCACCGACGGGAATGAGCAGTTCTTC. It yields the protein CASTDGNEQFF.

The chain carries TRBV28 and TRBJ1-5; perhaps TRBD1 as D (5 bases). V dropped 1 base and J dropped 9 bases, with 13 bases sitting between them. CDR1 and CDR2 (germline): MDHEN, SYDVKM. The CDR3 consists of 14 residues. DNA for the CDR3: TGTGCCAGCAGTTTATATGGGGCTTGGGGGCCCCAGCATTTT. Its translation is CASSLYGAWGPQHF.

V is TRBV20-1 and J is TRBJ2-4; the D gene is possibly TRBD2 (6 bases). Trimming pared 1 base from V and 0 bases from J, leaving 16 bases between. This CDR3 is 17 amino acids long. Looked up from germline, CDR1 is DFQATT and CDR2 is SNEGSKA (reference sequence). CDR3 loop: CSARAMDYTRAKNIQYF. The CDR3 DNA is TGCAGTGCTAGAGCCATGGACTATACGAGAGCCAAAAACATTCAGTACTTC.

This clonotype was seen a handful of times. The chain uses TRBV7-9 and TRBJ1-1, with unresolved D. CDR3 length: 12 amino acids. Germline CDR1 reads SEHNR; CDR2 reads FQNEAQ (reference sequence). The germline V and J ends were trimmed by 4 bases and 8 bases, with 11 bases remaining between them. CDR3 protein: CASSWAKIEAFF. As DNA, the CDR3 is TGTGCCAGCAGCTGGGCAAAGATCGAAGCTTTCTTT.

This clonotype appeared a few times. The chain uses TRBV7-2 and TRBJ1-4, with unresolved D. This CDR3 comprises 11 residues. Trimming shortened V by 3 bases and J by 6 bases, and 2 bases separated the two germline ends. Germline values: CDR1 SGHTA, CDR2 FQGNSA. DNA of the CDR3: TGTGCCAGCAGCTTTCATGAAAAACTGTTTTTT. Translating it yields CASSFHEKLFF.

This clonotype was recorded a few times. The genes are TRBV28 and TRBJ2-7, with TRBD1 matching 7 bases. This CDR3 is built from 14 residues. Germline CDR1 is MDHEN and CDR2 is SYDVKM. V shed 3 bases and J 1 base; nucleotides not matched to a gene: 3. For the CDR3, the DNA is TGTGCCAGCAGTTTGACAGGGCTATCCTACGAGCAGTACTTC. Encoded protein: CASSLTGLSYEQYF.

This clonotype was counted only a few times. This chain uses TRBV20-1 with TRBJ2-2; 10 bases fit TRBD2. V was pared by 6 bases and J by 2 bases, with 3 bases of the junction left unmatched. Germline CDR1 reads DFQATT; CDR2 reads SNEGSKA (reference sequence). This CDR3 is built from 14 residues. The CDR3 nucleotides are TGCAGTGCGAGGACTAGCGGCAACACCGGGGAGCTGTTTTTT. Its protein product is CSARTSGNTGELFF.

V gene TRBV6-5 combines with J gene TRBJ2-7; TRBD2 aligns across 12 bases. Looked up from germline, CDR1 is MNHEY and CDR2 is SVGAGI. Trimming removed 2 bases from V and 5 bases from J; junction bases left unmatched: 7. The CDR3 contains 16 residues. In DNA, the CDR3 is TGTGCCAGCAGTTACAGTCTAGCGGGGGGGCGGAACGAGCAGTACTTC. Its protein is CASSYSLAGGRNEQYF.

V and J are TRBV6-5 and TRBJ1-4; no reliable D call. The CDR3 is 14 residues long. Trimming cost V 0 bases and J 7 bases, with 9 bases left between them. CDR1 is MNHEY and CDR2 is SVGAGI in the germline V gene. CDR3: CASSYSFAGEKLFF. CDR3 DNA sequence: TGTGCCAGCAGTTACTCGTTCGCGGGTGAAAAACTGTTTTTT.

The chain employs TRBV20-1 and TRBJ2-3, with 8 bases matching TRBD1. CDR3 size: 15 residues. V dropped 0 bases and J dropped 3; count of bases not matched to a gene: 5. Germline V gene lookup returns CDR1 DFQATT and CDR2 SNEGSKA (reference sequence). The CDR3: CSARDDRGGTDTQYF. CDR3 nucleotide sequence: TGCAGTGCTAGAGATGACAGGGGCGGAACAGATACGCAGTATTTT.

The V and J genes are TRBV20-1 and TRBJ2-4; possible D gene TRBD2, 6 bases. Trimming cost V 1 base and J 12 bases, with 13 bases left between them. Germline V gene data show CDR1 as DFQATT and CDR2 as SNEGSKA (reference sequence). The CDR3 is 12 residues long. CDR3 loop: CSARGGEPRQYF. The CDR3 region has the DNA TGCAGTGCTAGAGGGGGGGAGCCCCGTCAGTACTTC.

This clonotype was observed a few times. The CDR3 region is CASSLERGGTEAFF. The CDR3 DNA reads TGTGCCAGCAGCTTAGAGAGGGGGGGCACTGAAGCTTTCTTT. The chain couples TRBV7-8 to TRBJ1-1; D may be TRBD1 (6 bases). The CDR3 contains 14 residues. CDR1 and CDR2 (germline): SGHVS, FQNEAQ. V lost 1 base, J lost 4 bases, and 10 bases lay in between.